This TCR beta chain was identified during a study of naive and memory T cell subsets. Study-level results: Possibly reflecting memory cells re-expressing CD45RA, a few larger clonotypes occurred in naive repertoires, especially CD8. Clonotypes here are unpaired alpha or beta chain sequences. The power law exponent of TCR abundance differed between naive and memory cells.

Cells stained for CD3, CD4, CD8, CD45RA and CD27 were sorted into four subsets. Two oligonucleotides, mixed equimolar, formed the beta constant-region primer covering TRBC1 and TRBC2. Nested alpha and beta constant-region primers with the SP2 primer drove four PCR rounds on ligated cDNA. TCRdb called the UMI-ligation and nested PCR reads again in MiXCR, with one record for every CDR3 protein. The table lists around 140,000 distinct CDR3 sequences, under 25% of them singletons. As to this clonotype: Antigen: not known.

This clonotype was obtained from a human donor in good health. Source material: naive CD4+ T cells from blood.

The CDR3 DNA is TGTGCCAGCAGTTACTCACAGGGGGCGGTTGGGGCCAACGTCCTGACTTTC. This translates into CASSYSQGAVGANVLTF. The V gene is TRBV6-5, the J gene TRBJ2-6; TRBD1 matches 9 bases. V was pared by 0 bases and J by 3 bases, with 3 bases of the junction left unmatched. CDR1 and CDR2 (germline): MNHEY, SVGAGI. The CDR3 runs to 17 residues.